Presented here are 9 T cell receptor beta chains from one specimen sequenced in a study of tumor-infiltrating lymphocytes in primary liver carcinoma. Co-extracting RNA and DNA was done with roughly 17-32 mg of unsorted bulk tissue as input. Starting material of about 450 ng total RNA yielded TCR beta cDNA via a constant-region primer. Library construction for TCR beta comprised three nested multiplex PCR rounds performed with slightly modified ARM-PCR. The first two PCR rounds used TRBV1-TRBV30 forward primers with a C-beta reverse primer, 10 cycles each. TCRdb re-called the multiplex PCR reads with MiXCR, one entry per CDR3 protein. The profile shows roughly 20,000 distinct CDR3 sequences, around 79% of them singletons. Sequencing was carried out using liver tumor tissue from sampling region 4. Subset noted: tumor region T4, right-lateral pole. The receptors come from a young woman with primary liver carcinoma and hepatitis B virus infection.

CDR3 loop: CASSLRGTVLSSYEQYF. CDR3 sequence (DNA): TGTGCCAGCAGCTTACGAGGTACAGTTCTAAGCTCCTACGAGCAGTACTTC. The chain couples TRBV11-2 to TRBJ2-7; D call uncertain. CDR1 and CDR2 from the germline V gene are SGHAT and FQNNGV. Trimming cost V 2 bases and J 0 bases, with 17 bases left between them. CDR3 length: 17 residues.

As concerns this clonotype: The junction differs from germline at one of its ends, possibly a read error. This chain joins TRBV28 and TRBJ2-1, with a weak D call TRBD2 (5 bases). This CDR3 contains 16 residues. Germline V gene lookup returns CDR1 MDHEN and CDR2 SYDVKM. The CDR3 DNA reads as TGTGCCAGAAGTTTAAATTCGGGAATTGATCCCACGGGTCAGTTCTTC. Protein: CARSLNSGIDPTGQFF.

Worth noting for this clonotype: At one end, the junction sequence differs from germline, possibly due to a read error. The rearrangement uses TRBV5-5 and TRBJ2-3, with D possibly TRBD1 on 5 matching bases. Matching the DNA end better, TRBJ1-5 makes the J call doubtful. Germline loops: CDR1 SGHKS, CDR2 YYEKEE (reference sequence). This CDR3 region has 13 residues. The CDR3 region is CSSSSGFTGTQHF. CDR3 DNA sequence: TGTTCCAGCAGCTCCGGATTCACAGGTACGCAGCATTTT.

The genes are TRBV11-2 and TRBJ2-7, with D perhaps assigned TRBD1 or TRBD2 (5 bases each). The CDR3 runs 13 residues. Germline V gene sequence: CDR1 SGHAT, CDR2 FQNNGV. V shed 0 bases and J shed 5 bases, with 8 bases lying between them. In nucleotides, the CDR3 is TGTGCCAGCAGCTTAGATAGGGACGACGAGCAGTACTTC. It encodes CASSLDRDDEQYF.

By proportion, this clonotype is medium-sized. The gene calls are TRBV28 and TRBJ2-7; unclear D gene. Germline CDR1 is MDHEN and CDR2 is SYDVKM. The CDR3 extends over 12 amino acids. The ends were cut back, 6 bases at V and 3 bases at J, with 9 bases in the middle. This CDR3 reads CASSDSFYEQYF. The CDR3 DNA follows: TGTGCCAGCAGCGACTCCTTCTACGAGCAGTACTTC.

As concerns this clonotype: Germline and junction disagree at one end, which may indicate a read error. The rearrangement joins TRBV7-9 to TRBJ2-2; 9 bases are a match to TRBD2. Germline V lookup: CDR1 SEHNR, CDR2 FQNEAQ (reference sequence). The CDR3 length is 16 residues. The CDR3 sequence: CASSLGLAGVAGEQFF. In nucleotides, the CDR3 is TGTGCCAGCAGCTTAGGGTTAGCGGGAGTTGCCGGGGAGCAGTTTTTT.

Remarks on this clonotype: Given the absence of the conserved phenylalanine or tryptophan at the CDR3 end, a read error is likely. The genes are TRBV15 and TRBJ2-2; no reliable D call. The CDR3 runs 14 residues. Germline CDR1 and CDR2: LNHNV and YYDKDF (reference sequence). CDR3 amino acids: CASSRVVLSGELFL. In DNA form, the CDR3 reads TGTGCCAGCAGCAGAGTCGTTTTGTCCGGGGAGCTGTTTCTT.

Comment on this clonotype: The junction departs from germline at one end; a sequencing error may be responsible. The chain is built from TRBV11-2 and TRBJ2-3; weak D call: TRBD2 (6 bases). Looked up from germline, CDR1 is SGHAT and CDR2 is FQNNGV. The CDR3 totals 16 residues. The CDR3 sequence: CASSPGETSSTDKQYF. The CDR3 DNA sequence: TGTGCCAGCAGCCCGGGGGAGACGTCAAGCACAGATAAGCAGTATTTT.

This chain links TRBV28 with TRBJ1-1; 7 positions match TRBD1. Germline trimming cut 7 bases from V and 12 bases from J; bases unmatched to any gene: 14. Germline assignment: CDR1 MDHEN and CDR2 SYDVKM. The CDR3 is 13 residues long. The CDR3 DNA is TGTGCCAGCACTAGTGACAGGGTTAATGCATCTTTCTTT. Translation: CASTSDRVNASFF.